These 25 T cell receptor beta chains were all obtained from the same sample, sequenced in a study of T-cell reconstitution after alpha-beta-depleted transplantation in children. Preparation of the TCRbeta library used unique molecular identifiers. One entry per CDR3 protein, called by TCRdb with MiXCR from the PCR reads. The sample carries 700,000 to 950,000 distinct CDR3 sequences, around 17% recorded once. Material: PBMCs, mostly from graft donor cells, obtained 360 days after TCRalphabeta/CD19-depleted stem cell transplant. The source is a male patient under 18 who had a stem cell transplant for acute lymphoblastic leukemia, so the T cells may come from the graft donor.

The V and J genes are TRBV12-3 or TRBV12-4 and TRBJ1-2, with 11 bases identical to TRBD1. The CDR3 sequence is 14 residues long. Unmatched junction bases numbered 5, after V lost 4 bases and J lost 7 bases. The CDR3 sequence is CASSSWTGGGGYTF. The DNA for the CDR3 is TGTGCCAGCAGTTCGTGGACAGGGGGCGGTGGCTACACCTTC.

This clonotype was seen ten or more times. A junction end diverges from the germline sequence, so it may reflect a read error. CDR3 in amino acids: CASSLAGTQDEQFF. In nucleotides, the CDR3 is TGTGCCAGCAGTCTAGCCGGGACACAAGATGAGCAGTTCTTC. The V call is TRBV12-3 or TRBV12-4, the J call TRBJ2-1; possible D gene TRBD1, 6 bases. CDR3 length: 14 residues.

This clonotype was counted ten times or more. V gene TRBV3-1 combines with J gene TRBJ2-1, with 7 bases that match TRBD2. Trimming took 2 bases from V and 14 from J; bases not matched to a gene: 6. The CDR3 has 12 amino acids. The germline V gene encodes CDR1 LGHDT and CDR2 YNNKEL (reference sequence). In nucleotides, the CDR3 is TGTGCCAGCAGCCAAACCATCGGGGGGAAGTTCTTC. Its translation is CASSQTIGGKFF.

This clonotype was seen more than once but under ten times. V and J are TRBV12-3 or TRBV12-4 and TRBJ2-1, with D perhaps TRBD1 or TRBD2 (5 bases each). V lost 6 bases to trimming and J lost 6 bases, with 21 bases between them. The CDR3 is 16 amino acids. CDR3: CASSSPPGTRGNEQFF. CDR3 nucleotides: TGTGCCAGCAGCTCTCCCCCCGGGACGAGGGGCAATGAGCAGTTCTTC.

This clonotype has only a few counts. V gene TRBV7-3 combines with J gene TRBJ2-7; 7 nucleotides agree with TRBD1. With V trimmed by 6 bases and J by 5 bases, 7 bases remained unmatched. CDR1 is SGHTA, CDR2 FQGTGA, per germline. The CDR3 length is 13 residues. CDR3 sequence (DNA): TGTGCCAGCAGATCAACAGGGGATAACGAGCAGTACTTC. Encoded protein: CASRSTGDNEQYF.

This clonotype was observed a few times. The genes are TRBV5-1 and TRBJ2-7; TRBD2 matches 9 bases. V gave up 0 bases and J gave up 5 bases; unmatched junction bases: 6. CDR3 size: 15 residues. CDR1 SGHRS and CDR2 YFSETQ come from the germline V gene. CDR3 region: CASSLGVSGSHEQYF. The CDR3 DNA is TGCGCCAGCAGCTTGGGGGTTAGCGGGAGCCACGAGCAGTACTTC. Based on the CDR3 plus reference TRBV5-1 and TRBJ2-7, the full variable domain is KAGVTQTPRYLIKTRGQQVTLSCSPISGHRSVSWYQQTPGQGLQFLFEYFSETQRNKGNFPGRFSGRQFSNSRSEMNVSTLELGDSALYLCASSLGVSGSHEQYFGPGTRLTVT.

The V call is TRBV24-1, the J call TRBJ2-1, with 7 bases identical to TRBD2. Losses at the gene ends were 3 bases for V and 1 base for J; bases not matched to a gene: 5. The germline CDR1 and CDR2 sequences are KGHDR and SFDVKD. This CDR3 is built from 16 residues. CDR3 loop: CATSDARAGSYNEQFF. CDR3 bases: TGTGCCACCAGTGATGCCCGAGCGGGATCCTACAATGAGCAGTTCTTC.

The chain couples TRBV20-1 to TRBJ1-2; 7 bases are a match to TRBD1. Germline-derived CDR1 and CDR2 are DFQATT and SNEGSKA (reference sequence). The CDR3 consists of 15 residues. J gave up 0 bases and V 5 bases, and 9 bases lay outside the gene matches. In DNA, the CDR3 is TGCAGTGCTCGTACACAGGGGCCCACTAACTATGGCTACACCTTC. Amino acids: CSARTQGPTNYGYTF.

This clonotype was counted between two and nine times. This chain uses TRBV29-1 with TRBJ2-1, with D possibly TRBD1 on 5 matching bases. The germline gives CDR1 SQVTM, CDR2 ANQGSEA. There are 11 residues in the CDR3. The CDR3: CSDIGHGEQFF. CDR3 bases: TGCAGTGATATTGGACACGGTGAGCAGTTCTTC.

This chain joins TRBV4-1 and TRBJ1-5; D unclear. Between the trimmed V and J ends, which lost 1 base and 7 bases, there was a span of 8 bases. There are 13 residues in the CDR3. The germline CDR1 and CDR2 sequences are MGHRA and YSYEKL. The CDR3 DNA reads TGCGCCAGCAGCCAAGTCTATATACAGCCCCAGCATTTT. Its protein product is CASSQVYIQPQHF.

The chain has TRBV5-4 and TRBJ2-3; D unresolved. The germline V and J ends were trimmed by 4 bases and 3 bases, with 18 bases remaining between them. Per the germline V gene, CDR1 is SGHNT and CDR2 is YYREEE (reference sequence). The CDR3 has 16 residues. CDR3 in amino acids: CASSPDLGWSTDTQYF. In DNA form, the CDR3 reads TGTGCCAGCAGCCCCGACTTAGGGTGGAGTACAGATACGCAGTATTTT.

Only a few counts were recorded for this clonotype. The V and J genes are TRBV18 and TRBJ2-7, with unresolved D. This CDR3 comprises 14 residues. V was trimmed by 3 bases and J by 3 bases, leaving 12 bases between them. Germline V gene lookup returns CDR1 KGHSH and CDR2 LQKENI. The CDR3 region is CASSPGQTGYEQYF. The CDR3 DNA reads TGTGCCAGCTCACCGGGCCAGACCGGCTACGAGCAGTACTTC.

The V call is TRBV3-1, the J call TRBJ1-6; D not resolved. V shed 5 bases and J shed 9 bases, with 17 bases lying between them. Germline V gene data show CDR1 as LGHDT and CDR2 as YNNKEL (reference sequence). The CDR3 extends over 15 amino acids. The CDR3 region is CASSEAPGGGSPLHF. The CDR3 DNA is TGTGCCAGCAGCGAGGCCCCCGGAGGAGGTTCACCCCTCCACTTT.

The chain carries TRBV5-1 and TRBJ1-3; TRBD1 is a possible D gene (5 bases). The CDR3 length is 14 residues. Per the germline V gene, CDR1 is SGHRS and CDR2 is YFSETQ. Trimming left V 0 bases short and J 6 bases short, with 10 bases between. CDR3 DNA sequence: TGCGCCAGCAGCTTGGGGACAAATGAAAACACCATATATTTT. Translation gives CASSLGTNENTIYF. Drawing the rest from reference TRBV5-1 and TRBJ1-3, the complete variable domain is KAGVTQTPRYLIKTRGQQVTLSCSPISGHRSVSWYQQTPGQGLQFLFEYFSETQRNKGNFPGRFSGRQFSNSRSEMNVSTLELGDSALYLCASSLGTNENTIYFGEGSWLTVV.

The J gene is TRBJ2-1, the V gene TRBV12-3 or TRBV12-4; D is undetermined. The CDR3 length is 13 residues. V was cut by 7 bases and J by 6 bases, with 13 bases left in between. Written as DNA, the CDR3 is TGTGCCAGCAACCTCCACCCGGGCAATGAGCAGTTCTTC. It translates to CASNLHPGNEQFF.

This clonotype showed up just a few times. This chain joins TRBV2 and TRBJ1-2; the match to TRBD1 covers 10 bases. J lost 6 bases, V lost 5 bases, and 9 bases had no gene match. The CDR3 has 15 amino acids. Germline V lookup: CDR1 SNHLY, CDR2 FYNNEI. This CDR3 reads CASSPGTGVGDGYTF. The CDR3 nucleotides read TGTGCCAGCAGTCCCGGGACAGGGGTGGGTGATGGCTACACCTTC.

The chain couples TRBV2 to TRBJ1-5; a possible D gene is TRBD1 (6 bases). The germline V gene has CDR1 SNHLY and CDR2 FYNNEI. Trimming took off 7 bases at V and 1 base at J, with 14 bases between the two ends. The CDR3 length is 15 residues. The CDR3 region has the DNA TGTGCCAGCACCAAAACAAGGGGGAGCAATCAGCCCCAGCATTTT. Protein: CASTKTRGSNQPQHF.

The chain links TRBV7-9 to TRBJ2-1; 7 nucleotides align to TRBD2. In germline, CDR1 is SEHNR, CDR2 FQNEAQ (reference sequence). Trimming at V came to 5 bases and at J to 3 bases, leaving 7 bases not matched to a gene. The CDR3 is 15 amino acids. In nucleotides, the CDR3 is TGTGCCAGCAGCGAAGACGGGAGGAACTACAATGAGCAGTTCTTC. Translating it yields CASSEDGRNYNEQFF. The whole variable domain, remainder taken from reference TRBV7-9 and TRBJ2-1, is DTGVSQNPRHKITKRGQNVTFRCDPISEHNRLYWYRQTLGQGPEFLTYFQNEAQLEKSRLLSDRFSAERPKGSFSTLEIQRTEQGDSAMYLCASSEDGRNYNEQFFGPGTRLTVL.

The gene calls are TRBV2 and TRBJ2-1; D is ambiguous. V was shortened by 5 bases and J by 0 bases, with 8 bases between the two germline ends. The CDR3 has 14 residues. The germline gives CDR1 SNHLY, CDR2 FYNNEI. The CDR3 bases are TGTGCCAGCAGTATGCGCGGCTCCTACAATGAGCAGTTCTTC. As protein: CASSMRGSYNEQFF. Supplemented by reference TRBV2 and TRBJ2-1, the full variable domain reads EPEVTQTPSHQVTQMGQEVILRCVPISNHLYFYWYRQILGQKVEFLVSFYNNEISEKSEIFDDQFSVERPDGSNFTLKIRSTKLEDSAMYFCASSMRGSYNEQFFGPGTRLTVL.

The genes are TRBV18 and TRBJ2-2, with D possibly matching TRBD1 (6 bases). V was shortened by 2 bases and J by 0 bases, with 10 bases between the two germline ends. The CDR3 consists of 16 residues. CDR1 KGHSH and CDR2 LQKENI come from the germline V gene. Here the CDR3 reads CASSPVTGPNTGELFF. The DNA of the CDR3 is TGTGCCAGCTCACCAGTGACAGGACCGAACACCGGGGAGCTGTTTTTT. Drawing the rest from reference TRBV18 and TRBJ2-2, the complete variable domain is NAGVMQNPRHLVRRRGQEARLRCSPMKGHSHVYWYRQLPEEGLKFMVYLQKENIIDESGMPKERFSAEFPKEGPSILRIQQVVRGDSAAYFCASSPVTGPNTGELFFGEGSRLTVL.

The chain joins TRBV2 to TRBJ2-7, with 9 bases lining up with TRBD2. The CDR3 is 15 residues long. V gave up 3 bases and J gave up 5 bases; unmatched junction bases: 8. Per germline, CDR1 SNHLY and CDR2 FYNNEI. The CDR3 sequence is CASSDGGRARNEQYF. DNA for the CDR3: TGTGCCAGCAGTGACGGCGGGAGGGCCAGGAACGAGCAGTACTTC.

The chain links TRBV6-5 to TRBJ1-2; D gene uncertain. Germline V gives CDR1 MNHEY, CDR2 SVGAGI. The CDR3 is 14 residues long. Trimming stripped 2 bases from V and 2 bases from J, with 9 bases between. The CDR3 region has the DNA TGTGCCAGCAGTTACGTCAGGACGAACTATGGCTACACCTTC. Its protein product is CASSYVRTNYGYTF.

This clonotype is a singleton in its sample. The chain recombines TRBV6-1 with TRBJ2-1; tentative D call: TRBD1 (5 bases). In germline, CDR1 is MNHNS, CDR2 SASEGT. Trimming took 3 bases from V and 7 from J, leaving 10 bases between them. This CDR3 contains 13 residues. As DNA, the CDR3 is TGTGCCAGCAGTGATAGGGGTGAAAATGAGCAGTTCTTC. Amino acid sequence: CASSDRGENEQFF.

This clonotype was seen repeatedly, ten times or more. The rearrangement uses TRBV7-8 and TRBJ2-1; D could derive from TRBD1 or TRBD2 (5 bases each). The CDR3 runs to 14 residues. The V gene lost 2 bases and the J gene lost 10 bases, with 15 bases spanning the gap. Germline-derived CDR1 and CDR2 are SGHVS and FQNEAQ. The CDR3 is CASSLWPSGLEQFF. For the CDR3, the DNA is TGTGCCAGCAGCTTATGGCCCTCGGGGCTCGAGCAGTTCTTC. Complete variable domain (other parts from reference TRBV7-8 and TRBJ2-1): GAGVSQSPRYKVAKRGQDVALRCDPISGHVSLFWYQQALGQGPEFLTYFQNEAQLDKSGLPSDRFFAERPEGSVSTLKIQRTQQEDSAVYLCASSLWPSGLEQFFGPGTRLTVL.

The rearrangement uses TRBV6-1 and TRBJ2-2; D is tentatively TRBD1 or TRBD2 (6 bases each). The CDR3 length is 15 residues. CDR1 is MNHNS and CDR2 is SASEGT in the germline V gene. The ends were cut back, 6 bases at V and 4 bases at J, with 15 bases in the middle. DNA for the CDR3: TGTGCCAGCAGCCGGGGGCGATGGAGCACCGGGGAGCTGTTTTTT. It codes for CASSRGRWSTGELFF.